These T cell receptor beta chains were read from a single sample in a study of blood T cell repertoires in COVID-19. Some clones are missing from TCRdb's copy, which holds only in-frame ones; the method was immunoSEQ multiplex PCR. The sample has about 87,000 clones, about 79% seen once. Sequenced: peripheral blood. The receptors shown here come from a woman between 50 and 59 years old with acute or convalescent COVID-19. The CDR3 runs from the conserved cysteine through the conserved F or W. The D gene is left open where the match is weak. Expanded clones get a size class; other rows say once, few or many, or leave the size out.

TRBJ1-3	NA	TRBV28	NA	TGTGCCAGCAGTTTATCGGGAGGAAACACCATATATTTT	CASSLSGGNTIYF
TRBJ1-2	NA	TRBV5-8	NA	TGTGCCAGCTACGGGGACTACAACCTTCGCACCTTC	CASYGDYNLRTF
TRBJ2-7	NA	TRBV28	NA	TGTGCCAGCCTAAAAAGCGGTAGCTCCTACGAGCAGTACTTC	CASLKSGSSYEQYF
TRBJ1-3	TRBD1	TRBV3-1/TRBV3-2	NA	TGTGCCAGCAGCCAAGCGGCAGGGGGCGGAAGAAACACCATATATTTT	CASSQAAGGGRNTIYF
TRBJ1-1	TRBD1	TRBV5-1	once	TGCGCCAGCAGCTCTTATCTTTCTTCCGGGACAGTTAACACTGAAGCTTTCTTT	CASSSYLSSGTVNTEAFF
TRBJ1-3	NA	TRBV4-1	NA	TGCGCCAGCAGCCCCCTGCAGGCCTCTGGAAACACCATATATTTT	CASSPLQASGNTIYF
TRBJ1-1	NA	TRBV30	few	TGTGCCTGGAGGGGCCAGGGAGGGACTGAAGCTTTCTTT	CAWRGQGGTEAFF
TRBJ1-4	NA	TRBV6-5	NA	TGTGCCAGCAGTTACAGGTCGGGTAATGAAAAACTGTTTTTT	CASSYRSGNEKLFF
TRBJ2-3	NA	TRBV29-1	NA	TGCAGCGTCGCAGCCCTGGCGGGGAGCACAGATACGCAGTATTTT	CSVAALAGSTDTQYF
TRBJ1-3	NA	TRBV5-5	few	TGTGCCAGCAGCCCGACAGCGTATGGAAACACCATATATTTT	CASSPTAYGNTIYF
TRBJ1-1	TRBD1	TRBV7-2	NA	TGTGCCAGCAGTTCGGACAGGGTAGTGTCTGAAGCTTTCTTT	CASSSDRVVSEAFF
TRBJ1-2	TRBD1	TRBV28	NA	TGTGCCAGCAGGGGCGGACAGGGCACAGGCTACACCTTC	CASRGGQGTGYTF
TRBJ1-1	NA	TRBV4-1	NA	TGCGCCAGCTCGTCTGGGGAGGGGCGCACCGCGGAGGGAGCTTTCTTT	CASSSGEGRTAEGAFF
TRBJ1-4	TRBD1	TRBV6-5	NA	TGTGCCAGCAGTATACAGGGGGCGTTAGAAAAACTGTTTTTT	CASSIQGALEKLFF
TRBJ2-2	NA	TRBV2	NA	TGTGCCAGCAGTGAACTGGAGCCCAACACCGGGGAGCTGTTTTTT	CASSELEPNTGELFF
TRBJ2-3	TRBD2	TRBV27	NA	TGTGCCAGCAGTAGACTAGCGGGGGGGCCTGTTCACACAGATACGCAGTATTTT	CASSRLAGGPVHTDTQYF
TRBJ1-6	TRBD1	TRBV19	NA	TGTGCCAGTCATATGGGACAGGGGAGTTCACCCCTCCACTTT	CASHMGQGSSPLHF
TRBJ1-1	NA	TRBV28	NA	TGTGCCAGCCTTAGCGGTTTGAACACTGAAGCTTTCTTT	CASLSGLNTEAFF
TRBJ2-7	NA	TRBV28	NA	TGTGCCAGCAGTTTATCGTACAGGGGAGGCGAGCAGTACTTC	CASSLSYRGGEQYF
TRBJ1-1	NA	TRBV2	few	TGTGCCAGCACCCCACTCGTAGCAGCTTTCTTT	CASTPLVAAFF
TRBJ2-1	TRBD2	TRBV10-3	few	TGTGCCATCAGTGATCAGGGACTAGCAGTCGATGAGCAGTTCTTC	CAISDQGLAVDEQFF
TRBJ2-7	TRBD2	TRBV19	NA	TGTGCCAGTAGTACTACAGCGGGGGCCGTCTCCTACGAGCAGTACTTC	CASSTTAGAVSYEQYF
TRBJ1-1	NA	TRBV2	NA	TGTGCCAGCAGTGAGCAGGGCCCTGAAGCTTTCTTT	CASSEQGPEAFF
TRBJ2-1	NA	TRBV7-2	NA	TGTGCCAGCAGCGAAGAGGCGTCGAGCTCCTACAATGAGCAGTTCTTC	CASSEEASSSYNEQFF
TRBJ1-1	NA	TRBV5-1	NA	TGCGCCAGCCGGATAGACAGGTTCACTGAAGCTTTCTTT	CASRIDRFTEAFF
TRBJ1-5	NA	TRBV19	NA	TGTGCCAGTAGTAAGAGGACAGCCTATCAGCCCCAGCATTTT	CASSKRTAYQPQHF
TRBJ2-5	TRBD1	TRBV7-2	NA	TGTGCCAGCAGCCGGACAGGGATCAAAGAGACCCAGTACTTC	CASSRTGIKETQYF
TRBJ2-2	TRBD1	TRBV7-6	NA	TGTGCCAGCAGCTCACAGGGGCCGAACACCGGGGAGCTGTTTTTT	CASSSQGPNTGELFF
TRBJ2-1	TRBD1	TRBV2	NA	TGTGCCAGCTGGATGGACAGGGCCTCCTACAATGAGCAGTTCTTC	CASWMDRASYNEQFF
TRBJ2-1	NA	TRBV6-5	NA	TGTGCCAGCAGTTACCGGCCGGGGGTGTATCGGAATGAGCAGTTCTTC	CASSYRPGVYRNEQFF
TRBJ2-3	NA	TRBV12-2	NA	TGTGCAAGTCGACCCCGACAGGGTGTGGATACGCAGTATTTT	CASRPRQGVDTQYF
TRBJ1-2	TRBD1	TRBV15	NA	TGTGCCACCAGCGGGGATAACAGGGGCGCCGGTGGCTACACCTTC	CATSGDNRGAGGYTF
TRBJ1-6	NA	TRBV6-5	NA	TGTGCCAGCAGTTACTCGACCCCAGGGGTAGGTTCACCCCTCCACTTT	CASSYSTPGVGSPLHF
TRBJ2-5	TRBD1	TRBV5-1	many	TGCGCCAGCGGGGGACAGGGGCTAGGGGAGACCCAGTACTTC	CASGGQGLGETQYF
TRBJ2-4	TRBD1	TRBV5-1	NA	TGCGCCAGCAGCGCCTGGACAGGGGGAACGAACATTCAGTACTTC	CASSAWTGGTNIQYF
TRBJ2-1	TRBD1	TRBV27	NA	TGTGCCAGCAGTCAAGACAGGGCACATGAGCAGTTCTTC	CASSQDRAHEQFF
TRBJ2-1	TRBD1	TRBV7-2	NA	TGTGCCAGCAACTTAGACAGGGTAAATGAGCAGTTCTTC	CASNLDRVNEQFF
TRBJ1-3	NA	TRBV4-1	NA	TGCGCCAGCAGCCAAGCTGTGGCAGGACTGGGAGGAAACACCATATATTTT	CASSQAVAGLGGNTIYF
TRBJ2-3	TRBD2	TRBV5-1	NA	TGCGCCAGCAGGACGGGGGGGTCGGCAGATACGCAGTATTTT	CASRTGGSADTQYF
TRBJ1-1	NA	TRBV20-1	once	TGCAGTGCTACCCCAGGGGTTGAAGCTTTCTTT	CSATPGVEAFF
TRBJ1-1	TRBD1	TRBV5-6	NA	TGTGCCAGCAGCTTGCTAAGGGGGCTAACGGGAACTGAAGCTTTCTTT	CASSLLRGLTGTEAFF
TRBJ1-5	NA	TRBV7-2	few	TGTGCCAGCAGCTTAGGGGGCAGCCAGCCCCAGCATTTT	CASSLGGSQPQHF
TRBJ2-7	NA	TRBV7-9	NA	TGTGCCAGCAGCCCAGGCTTGGGGCTCTACGAGCAGTACTTC	CASSPGLGLYEQYF
TRBJ1-4	NA	TRBV6-5	NA	TGTGCCAGCAGATCAGGGTCGTCCATTGAAAAACTGTTTTTT	CASRSGSSIEKLFF
TRBJ1-1	NA	TRBV28	NA	TGTGCCAGTGGATACAGGGAAACTGAAGCTTTCTTT	CASGYRETEAFF
TRBJ1-2	NA	TRBV19	NA	TGTGCCAGTAGGCACAGAGCTAACTATGGCTACACCTTC	CASRHRANYGYTF
TRBJ1-5	TRBD1	TRBV28	NA	TGTGCCAGCAGTTCCCTACAGGGGGATCAGCCCCAGCATTTT	CASSSLQGDQPQHF
TRBJ1-1	TRBD1	TRBV15	NA	TGTGCCACCAGCAGAGATTTGGACAGGGCCACTGAAGCTTTCTTT	CATSRDLDRATEAFF
TRBJ1-1	NA	TRBV10-3	NA	TGTGCCATCAGCATCGACAGGAACACTGAAGCTTTCTTT	CAISIDRNTEAFF
TRBJ2-2	NA	TRBV3-1/TRBV3-2	NA	TGTGCCAGCAGCCAAGTTCAGGGCACCGGGGAGCTGTTTTTT	CASSQVQGTGELFF
TRBJ1-1	NA	TRBV6-2/TRBV6-3	few	TGTGCCAGCAGTTACGGACAGAGCATGAACACTGAAGCTTTCTTT	CASSYGQSMNTEAFF
TRBJ1-6	NA	TRBV14	NA	TGTGCCAGCAGCCTTGGAGGGCTTGGGTCACCCCTCCACTTT	CASSLGGLGSPLHF
TRBJ1-1	NA	TRBV19	NA	TGTGCCAGTAGTCAGCCGGGACAAAGGATGAACACTGAAGCTTTCTTT	CASSQPGQRMNTEAFF
TRBJ2-6	TRBD2	TRBV5-1	NA	TGCGCCAGCAGTAGCGGGGGGATCAGCTCTGGGGCCAACGTCCTGACTTTC	CASSSGGISSGANVLTF
TRBJ1-2	NA	TRBV2	NA	TGTGCCAGCGACTCAGGGTACCTGTTCTATGGCTACACCTTC	CASDSGYLFYGYTF
TRBJ2-3	TRBD2	TRBV27	NA	TGTGCCAGCAGTCCGGGAGGGGGACCTAGCACAGATACGCAGTATTTT	CASSPGGGPSTDTQYF